These T cell receptor beta chains were read from a single sample in a study of blood T cell repertoires in COVID-19. Assay: immunoSEQ multiplex PCR; the TCRdb copy retains only in-frame clones and omits some. The data show 100,000 to 150,000 clones, 81% seen once. The sample taken for sequencing was peripheral blood. These receptors were collected from a man younger than 40 with COVID-19, enrolled during active disease. Both conserved end residues are part of each CDR3. The D gene is left open where the match is weak. Part of the rows lack a size; the others show once, few, many or a class for expanded clones.

TRBV12-3/TRBV12-4,-,-,TRBJ1-1,TGTGCCAGCAACTGGGGGGGAACTGAAGCTTTCTTT,CASNWGGTEAFF
TRBV12-5,-,TRBD1,TRBJ2-3,TGTGCTAGTGGTTTGGTCCGGGACAGGGGGTTGACAGATACGCAGTATTTT,CASGLVRDRGLTDTQYF
TRBV12-2,-,-,TRBJ2-3,TGTGCAAGTCGGATGGTGGACTCGCCAGGGGCAGATACGCAGTATTTT,CASRMVDSPGADTQYF
TRBV10-3,once,TRBD2,TRBJ2-1,TGTGCCATCAGTGCAGTAGCGGGGGGGTCCAATGAGCAGTTCTTC,CAISAVAGGSNEQFF
TRBV9,once,-,TRBJ1-6,TGTGCCAGCAGCGTTACAGGTATTCCACCCCTCCACTTT,CASSVTGIPPLHF
TRBV6-4,-,TRBD2,TRBJ2-1,TGTGCCAGCAGTCCGGGACTAGCGGGAGGGCTCAAAATAAATGAGCAGTTCTTC,CASSPGLAGGLKINEQFF
TRBV19,-,TRBD1,TRBJ2-2,TGTGCCAGTAGGAGGACAGGGGGAGGAGGGGAGCTGTTTTTT,CASRRTGGGGELFF
TRBV12-5,-,-,TRBJ2-1,TGTGCTAGTGGGCCAGGGGGGTCTTGGGATGAGCAGTTCTTC,CASGPGGSWDEQFF
TRBV6-2/TRBV6-3,-,TRBD1,TRBJ2-3,TGTGCCAGCAGCCCCGGGGACAGGGGAACGCAGTATTTT,CASSPGDRGTQYF
TRBV5-4,few,-,TRBJ2-5,TGTGCCAGCAGCCGGCGACAGGGAGGTGGGAAAGAGACCCAGTACTTC,CASSRRQGGGKETQYF
TRBV21-1,-,-,TRBJ2-2,TGTGCCAGCAGCCCCGGGGGGGTTGAGAACACCGGGGAGCTGTTTTTT,CASSPGGVENTGELFF
TRBV10-1,-,TRBD1,TRBJ1-4,TGCGCCAGCAGTTCTACCGGGGACAAGGGGGCTGAAAAACTGTTTTTT,CASSSTGDKGAEKLFF
TRBV12-5,-,-,TRBJ1-5,TGTGCTAGTGGTGCGGTGGGTCAGCCCCAGCATTTT,CASGAVGQPQHF
TRBV7-9,few,-,TRBJ2-7,TGTGCCAGCAGCACAGACCGCATAGGTGCGGGGCCTTCGACCTACGAGCAGTACTTC,CASSTDRIGAGPSTYEQYF
TRBV9,once,-,TRBJ1-2,TGTGCCAGCAGCGCCAGCGACGAGGGAGGCTATGGCTACACCTTC,CASSASDEGGYGYTF
TRBV30,-,-,TRBJ1-3,TGTGCCTGGAAGTCAGCAGGCTCTGGAAACACCATATATTTT,CAWKSAGSGNTIYF
TRBV7-2,few,TRBD1,TRBJ2-1,TGTGCCAGCAGCTTAGTAGGCTCCGGGACAGGGGTTTACAATGAGCAGTTCTTC,CASSLVGSGTGVYNEQFF
TRBV12-5,-,-,TRBJ1-1,TGTGCTAGTGCCCTTACAGGGACGAACACTGAAGCTTTCTTT,CASALTGTNTEAFF
TRBV7-9,few,TRBD1,TRBJ1-1,TGTGCCAGCAGCCCACAGGGGGCCGGAGTGAACACTGAAGCTTTCTTT,CASSPQGAGVNTEAFF
TRBV18,-,-,TRBJ2-6,TGTGCCAGCTCACCTCAGGGAAGTGGGGCCAACGTCCTGACTTTC,CASSPQGSGANVLTF
TRBV11-3,-,-,TRBJ2-7,TGTGCCAGCACCAAACAACAGGGCTACGAGCAGTACTTC,CASTKQQGYEQYF
TRBV4-1,-,TRBD1,TRBJ2-7,TGCGCCAGCAGCCAACCAGGCTGGACAGGGGCCCACGAGCAGTACTTC,CASSQPGWTGAHEQYF
TRBV19,-,-,TRBJ1-3,TGTGCCAGTAGCGGAAGGATCTGGACAGTCAAAAACTCTGGAAACACCATATATTTT,CASSGRIWTVKNSGNTIYF
TRBV11-2,-,-,TRBJ1-2,TGTGCCAGCAGCTTAGAGGCGGGTGCTAACTATGGCTACACCTTC,CASSLEAGANYGYTF